This T cell receptor (beta chain) was found in a study of PD-1 blockade in classical Hodgkin lymphoma. Study conclusions and caveats: Patients were excluded if nivolumab began under 1 year after ASCT (the autologous transplant). Baseline diversity resembling that of newly diagnosed patients was seen in complete responders. Only CD4+ TCR diversity, not CD8+, had risen significantly by C4D1.

Time point here: cycle 4 day 1 (C4D1), after more than five weeks of nivolumab. Each patient's relapse followed autologous stem cell transplantation, and brentuximab vedotin exposure varied. Magnetic negative selection purified CD4+ T cells from thawed PBMCs. Worth noting for this clone: Its antigen is not known.

Data came from immunoSEQ multiplex PCR; TCRdb stores just in-frame clones and leaves some out. The sample gives about 22,000 clones, around 74% of which show up once; 1% to 1.5% is in the top ten. The length of the CDR3 is 13 residues. With V trimmed by 6 bases and J by 2 bases, 3 bases remained unmatched. CDR1 MNHEY and CDR2 SVGAGI come from the germline V gene. The chain carries TRBV6-5 and TRBJ2-7; 8 bases align to TRBD1. Sequenced here: CD4+ T cells from blood, sampled before the fourth cycle of nivolumab. The sequence came from a human donor with classical Hodgkin lymphoma. CDR3 in DNA: TGTGCCAGCAGGCCGGGACAGGCCTACGAGCAGTACTTC. This sequence encodes CASRPGQAYEQYF.